Below are 24 T cell receptor beta chains sequenced from a single sample in a study of CXCR3-negative and CXCR3-positive naive CD8 T cells (dated by TCRdb to 2018 to 2020). These reads were obtained on a NextSeq 550. The Human TCR Profiling Kit (MiLaboratory) was used to make UMI-labeled 5' RACE TRB cDNA libraries. Through TCRdb reprocessing, the reads give one entry per CDR3 protein sequence; DNA is omitted. The sample's table covers about 48,000 distinct CDR3 sequences. Clones ranked in the top ten supply approximately 16% of the sample. The sequenced sample was memory CD8+ T cells from blood. The cell subset or site label here, explained by the study, means: conventional CD8+ memory T cells (TMEM), sorted as controls. These receptors all come from a human donor in good health. Some clones in this sample may be carry-over from other donors' samples.

The V gene is TRBV20-1, the J gene TRBJ1-6. Germline CDR1 and CDR2: DFQATT and SNEGSKA (reference sequence). The CDR3 has 13 residues. The CDR3 reads CSARDGEISPLHF.

The chain has TRBV6-2 or TRBV6-3 and TRBJ2-7; there is no DNA to check the TCRdb D call of TRBD2. Germline CDR1 is MNHEY and CDR2 is SVGEGT. CDR3 length: 18 residues. The CDR3 loop is CASSYSRSGRPLEYEQYF.

V gene TRBV27 combines with J gene TRBJ1-5; the TCRdb call, TRBD1, lacks DNA for checking. Germline V CDR1 and CDR2: MNHEY, SMNVEV (reference sequence). The CDR3 is 15 residues long. The CDR3 here is CASSSGQGAYQPQHF.

J is TRBJ2-7 and V is TRBV6-2 or TRBV6-3. CDR1 is MNHEY and CDR2 is SVGEGT in the germline V gene. The CDR3 has 14 residues. CDR3 sequence reads: CASSYSDSSYEQYF.

V gene TRBV14 combines with J gene TRBJ2-1; TCRdb's D call of TRBD2 is untestable without DNA. Germline V gives CDR1 SGHDN, CDR2 FVKESK. The CDR3 totals 15 residues. CDR3 loop: CASSQALAGDYEQFF.

The J gene is TRBJ2-7, the V gene TRBV28; TCRdb calls TRBD1, which cannot be checked without DNA. CDR1 MDHEN and CDR2 SYDVKM come from the germline V gene. This CDR3 spans 15 amino acids. The CDR3 region is CASSFPGQGPYEQYF.

The chain combines TRBV24-1 with TRBJ1-1. The germline V gene encodes CDR1 KGHDR and CDR2 SFDVKD. The CDR3 has 13 residues. CDR3 amino acids: CATSDKMNTEAFF.

The chain has TRBV29-1 and TRBJ2-7; the TCRdb call, TRBD1, lacks DNA for checking. This CDR3 has 13 amino acids. Per germline, CDR1 SQVTM and CDR2 ANQGSEA. The CDR3 region is CSVDWTGSYEQYF.

This chain links TRBV27 with TRBJ1-5; TCRdb proposes TRBD1, but this gene call is untestable without DNA. The germline V gene encodes CDR1 MNHEY and CDR2 SMNVEV (reference sequence). CDR3 length: 14 residues. The chain's CDR3 is CASSPSTGNQPQHF.

The genes are TRBV6-2 or TRBV6-3 and TRBJ2-5; TCRdb calls TRBD1, which cannot be checked without DNA. This CDR3 spans 15 amino acids. Germline CDR1 MNHEY, CDR2 SVGEGT. CDR3 in amino acids: CASSYSTSGGETQYF.

The chain is built from TRBV12-3 or TRBV12-4 and TRBJ2-7. The CDR3 runs 13 residues. CDR3 loop: CASSLSLSYEQYF.

This chain joins TRBV7-9 and TRBJ1-2. Germline CDR1 SEHNR, CDR2 FQNEAQ (reference sequence). This CDR3 spans 13 amino acids. CDR3 sequence: CASSLAAGQGYTF.

V and J are TRBV20-1 and TRBJ2-7; TCRdb designates TRBD2, a call that cannot be tested without DNA. Germline CDR1 is DFQATT and CDR2 is SNEGSKA (reference sequence). The CDR3 is 15 amino acids. CDR3 region: CSAHTGASGMYEQYF.

The rearrangement uses TRBV7-8 and TRBJ1-5. This CDR3 is 14 amino acids long. Germline V lookup: CDR1 SGHVS, CDR2 FQNEAQ. The CDR3 protein is CASSLGAYNQPQHF.

The V call is TRBV4-1, the J call TRBJ2-7; as DNA is missing, the TRBD2 call by TCRdb cannot be tested. Per the germline V gene, CDR1 is MGHRA and CDR2 is YSYEKL. This CDR3 spans 14 amino acids. The CDR3 sequence: CASSPGRALYEQYF.

This chain connects TRBV9 to TRBJ2-1; TCRdb's D gene call, TRBD2, goes unchecked for lack of DNA. This CDR3 is 15 amino acids long. Germline V CDR1 and CDR2: SGDLS, YYNGEE. CDR3 loop: CASSAKREGFGEQFF.

The gene calls are TRBV6-1 and TRBJ2-7; TCRdb gives TRBD1 as the D gene, but with no DNA this cannot be confirmed. Germline V gene data show CDR1 as MNHNS and CDR2 as SASEGT. The CDR3 loop spans 14 amino acids. CDR3 in amino acids: CASSEPTGENEQYF.

This sequence joins TRBV29-1 and TRBJ2-1; the TCRdb call, TRBD1, lacks DNA for checking. This CDR3 is 15 amino acids long. Per germline, CDR1 SQVTM and CDR2 ANQGSEA. The CDR3 spells CSVPVGASSYNEQFF.

Here the CDR3 reads CATEDSPYEQYF. The chain is built from TRBV10-3 and TRBJ2-7; the D gene TCRdb calls, TRBD1, cannot be checked with no DNA. CDR1 and CDR2 (germline): ENHRY, SYGVKD. The CDR3 runs to 12 residues.

The chain joins TRBV29-1 to TRBJ1-2. The length of the CDR3 is 14 residues. CDR1 and CDR2 (germline): SQVTM, ANQGSEA. The CDR3 here is CSAPIDDTVYGYTF.

The CDR3 loop reads CASRPGEAGTQYF. V is TRBV6-1 and J is TRBJ2-3; TCRdb indicates TRBD1, and absent DNA this call remains unverified. Germline lookup yields CDR1 MNHNS and CDR2 SASEGT. The CDR3 totals 13 residues.

The rearrangement joins TRBV6-2 or TRBV6-3 to TRBJ1-1. Germline V CDR1 and CDR2: MNHEY, SVGEGT. This CDR3 is built from 13 residues. CDR3 region: CASSYGSGGKAFF.

The chain uses TRBV11-2 and TRBJ2-7; TCRdb outputs TRBD2, but without DNA this stays unchecked. The CDR3 has 16 residues. Germline CDR1 SGHAT, CDR2 FQNNGV. CDR3 sequence reads: CASSLGAAGTMSEQYF. Full variable domain (missing parts from reference TRBV11-2 and TRBJ2-7): EAGVAQSPRYKIIEKRQSVAFWCNPISGHATLYWYQQILGQGPKLLIQFQNNGVVDDSQLPKDRFSAERLKGVDSTLKIQPAKLEDSAVYLCASSLGAAGTMSEQYFGPGTRLTVT.

The chain is built from TRBV28 and TRBJ1-1. Germline CDR1 reads MDHEN; CDR2 reads SYDVKM. The CDR3 runs to 14 residues. CDR3: CASSWGGGTTEAFF.